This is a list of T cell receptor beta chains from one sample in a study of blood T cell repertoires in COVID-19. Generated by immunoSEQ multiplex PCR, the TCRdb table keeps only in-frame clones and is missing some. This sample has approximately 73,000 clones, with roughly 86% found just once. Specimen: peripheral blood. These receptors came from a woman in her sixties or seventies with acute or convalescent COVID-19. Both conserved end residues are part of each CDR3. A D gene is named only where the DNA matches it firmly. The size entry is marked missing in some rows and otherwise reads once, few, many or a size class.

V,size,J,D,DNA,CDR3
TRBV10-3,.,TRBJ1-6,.,TGTGCCATCAGTGATCCTTCCCTAACGCCCCTCCACTTT,CAISDPSLTPLHF
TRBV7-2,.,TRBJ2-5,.,TGTGCCAGCAGCTTAGAACAGGGTTTTGGGAAGACCCAGTACTTC,CASSLEQGFGKTQYF
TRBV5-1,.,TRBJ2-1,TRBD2,TGCGCCAGCAGCTTGGAGTGGGCGGGAGGGACCACAGAGCAGTTCTTC,CASSLEWAGGTTEQFF
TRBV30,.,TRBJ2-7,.,TGTGCCTGGAGTGACACCTACGAGCAGTACTTC,CAWSDTYEQYF
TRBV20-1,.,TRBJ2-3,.,TGCAGTGCTAGTTCTCGGGTCGCTAGCACAGATACGCAGTATTTT,CSASSRVASTDTQYF
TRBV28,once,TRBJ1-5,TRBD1,TGTGCCAGCAAGACAGGGGATTCGGCCAATCAGCCCCAGCATTTT,CASKTGDSANQPQHF
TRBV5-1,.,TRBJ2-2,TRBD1,TGCGCCAGCAGCCGGACAGGGTCAAACACCGGGGAGCTGTTTTTT,CASSRTGSNTGELFF
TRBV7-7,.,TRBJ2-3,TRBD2,TGTGCCAGCAGCCGACTGAGCGGGGGTATCACAGATACGCAGTATTTT,CASSRLSGGITDTQYF
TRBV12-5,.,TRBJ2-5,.,TGTGCTAGTGGCAGTTTGGGGCAGCAAGAGACCCAGTACTTC,CASGSLGQQETQYF
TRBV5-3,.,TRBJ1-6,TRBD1,TGTGCCAGAAGCTTGGTCCCAGGGGGCGCGCCAGAAACTTCACCCCTCCACTTT,CARSLVPGGAPETSPLHF
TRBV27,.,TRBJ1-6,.,TGTGCCAGCGGAGCAGGGATCAATTCACCCCTCCACTTT,CASGAGINSPLHF
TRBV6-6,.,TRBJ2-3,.,TGTGCCAGCAGTTACGGGCCGGCGAGCACAGATACGCAGTATTTT,CASSYGPASTDTQYF
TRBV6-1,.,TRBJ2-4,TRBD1,TGTGCCAGCAGTGAGAGCCAGGGGGCCTATAACATTCAGTACTTC,CASSESQGAYNIQYF
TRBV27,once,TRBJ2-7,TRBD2,TGTGCCAGCAGTTCCTTAGCGGGAGGGTTCCACGAGCAGTACTTC,CASSSLAGGFHEQYF
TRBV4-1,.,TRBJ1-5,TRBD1,TGCGCCAGCAGCCAAGGTATAACAGGGGTTCCGAATCAGCCCCAGCATTTT,CASSQGITGVPNQPQHF
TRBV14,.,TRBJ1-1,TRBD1,TGTGCCAGCAGCCCGATTAACAGGGGAAACACTGAAGCTTTCTTT,CASSPINRGNTEAFF